Presented here are 12 T cell receptor beta chains from one specimen sequenced in a study of PD-1 blockade in classical Hodgkin lymphoma. Profiled with immunoSEQ multiplex PCR; TCRdb holds only in-frame clones, not every one. The data contain some 15,000 clones, approximately 91% of them singletons. Time point reported: cycle 4 day 1 (C4D1), after five to seven weeks of nivolumab. After autologous stem cell transplantation all patients relapsed, and prior brentuximab vedotin exposure differed between cohorts. After thawing, PBMCs were subjected to magnetic negative selection to isolate CD8+ T cells. This specimen was CD8+ T cells from blood, taken before the fourth cycle of nivolumab. The receptors come from a human donor with classical Hodgkin lymphoma.

The V call is TRBV28, the J call TRBJ2-7, with a weak D call TRBD1 (7 bases). There are 12 residues in the CDR3. V gave up 11 bases and J gave up 0 bases, with 11 bases separating them. CDR1 and CDR2 from the germline V gene are MDHEN and SYDVKM. CDR3 region: CAGGDSSYEQYF. The CDR3 DNA reads TGTGCCGGAGGGGACAGCTCCTACGAGCAGTACTTC.

This clone occurred a few times. The CDR3: CASSFTEETQYF. The CDR3 DNA follows: TGTGCCAGCAGCTTCACGGAAGAGACCCAGTACTTC. The V call is TRBV7-9, the J call TRBJ2-5; D ambiguous. Germline assignment: CDR1 SEHNR and CDR2 FQNEAQ (reference sequence). The ends were cut back, 3 bases at V and 3 bases at J, with 5 bases in the middle. This CDR3 region has 12 residues. The full variable domain, completed using reference TRBV7-9 and TRBJ2-5, is DTGVSQNPRHKITKRGQNVTFRCDPISEHNRLYWYRQTLGQGPEFLTYFQNEAQLEKSRLLSDRFSAERPKGSFSTLEIQRTEQGDSAMYLCASSFTEETQYFGPGTRLLVL.

This clone was seen only once. The chain has TRBV6-5 and TRBJ2-1; 9 bases agree with TRBD1. Germline V gives CDR1 MNHEY, CDR2 SVGAGI. The CDR3 has 14 amino acids. V trimming: 6 bases; J trimming: 6 bases; junction bases outside the gene matches: 6. This CDR3 reads CASSTGQGSNEQFF. DNA for the CDR3: TGTGCCAGCAGCACGGGACAGGGAAGCAATGAGCAGTTCTTC.

This CDR3 reads CASSPTGPPNEQFF. Written as DNA, the CDR3 is TGTGCCAGCAGTCCAACGGGACCTCCCAATGAGCAGTTCTTC. The V gene is TRBV27, the J gene TRBJ2-1; either TRBD1 or TRBD2 may fit D (5 bases each). Germline loops: CDR1 MNHEY, CDR2 SMNVEV (reference sequence). The V end lost 5 bases, the J end lost 6 bases, and 14 bases lay between the germline ends. The CDR3 length is 14 residues.

The CDR3 reads CASSSVEAFF. The DNA for the CDR3 is TGTGCCAGCAGCTCGGTGGAAGCTTTCTTT. V is TRBV9 and J is TRBJ1-1; D gene unclear. Germline V gene sequence: CDR1 SGDLS, CDR2 YYNGEE. CDR3 length: 10 amino acids. Deletions cut 4 bases from V and 8 bases from J, with 6 bases between.

The V and J genes are TRBV10-3 and TRBJ2-2, with 10 nucleotides matching TRBD2. Germline trimming cut 3 bases from V and 3 bases from J; bases unmatched to any gene: 4. CDR1 and CDR2 (germline): ENHRY, SYGVKD. This CDR3 spans 16 amino acids. CDR3 DNA sequence: TGTGCCATCAGTGACCGCCTAGCGGGAGACACCGGGGAGCTGTTTTTT. This translates into CAISDRLAGDTGELFF.

This rearrangement joins TRBV2 to TRBJ2-1; TRBD1 agrees at 11 bases. The CDR3 contains 15 residues. Germline CDR1 is SNHLY and CDR2 is FYNNEI. V shed 7 bases, J shed 3 bases, and the junction held 5 bases outside the gene matches. This CDR3 reads CASTTGTGGYNEQFF. CDR3 DNA: TGTGCCAGCACAACCGGGACAGGGGGCTACAATGAGCAGTTCTTC.

The chain's CDR3 is CATSRERLGGELFF. CDR3 coding DNA: TGTGCCACCAGCAGGGAGCGACTGGGCGGGGAGCTGTTTTTT. The chain has TRBV15 and TRBJ2-2; the D is unclear. Germline loops: CDR1 LNHNV, CDR2 YYDKDF (reference sequence). The germline V and J ends were trimmed by 3 bases and 7 bases, with 12 bases remaining between them. The CDR3 has 14 amino acids.

This sequence joins TRBV7-6 and TRBJ2-7, with D tentatively TRBD2 (5 bases). CDR1 and CDR2 from the germline V gene are SGHVS and FNYEAQ. Trimming left V 1 base short and J 0 bases short, with 16 bases between. The CDR3 loop spans 17 amino acids. The CDR3 nucleotides read TGTGCCAGCAGCTTAGAGGGTGGGCCACGGGGCTCCTACGAGCAGTACTTC. Translated, it gives CASSLEGGPRGSYEQYF.

The chain carries TRBV10-3 and TRBJ2-7, with D perhaps matching TRBD1 (6 bases). Trimming stripped 4 bases from V and 4 bases from J, with 11 bases between. The CDR3 loop spans 13 amino acids. CDR1 is ENHRY and CDR2 is SYGVKD in the germline V gene. The CDR3 DNA sequence: TGTGCCATCAGTGGACAGGATTTTTACGAGCAGTACTTC. Amino acids: CAISGQDFYEQYF.

This rearrangement joins TRBV2 to TRBJ2-5, with TRBD1 identical over 10 bases. CDR1 and CDR2 from the germline V gene are SNHLY and FYNNEI. The V and J ends lost 3 bases and 5 bases, in that order; junction bases with no gene match: 6. The CDR3 consists of 15 residues. Here the CDR3 DNA reads TGTGCCAGCAGTGACCCCGGGACAGGGGATGAGACCCAGTACTTC. This encodes CASSDPGTGDETQYF.

The genes are TRBV5-5 and TRBJ2-1; 7 bases line up with TRBD1. This CDR3 is 15 amino acids long. CDR1 and CDR2 from the germline V gene are SGHKS and YYEKEE (reference sequence). The ends lost 2 bases at V and 4 bases at J; junction bases unmatched: 6. CDR3 residues: CASSFDRVPYNEQFF. CDR3 nucleotide sequence: TGTGCCAGCAGCTTCGACAGGGTCCCTTACAATGAGCAGTTCTTC. The full variable domain, in which reference TRBV5-5 and TRBJ2-1 provide the parts outside the CDR3, is DAGVTQSPTHLIKTRGQQVTLRCSPISGHKSVSWYQQVLGQGPQFIFQYYEKEERGRGNFPDRFSARQFPNYSSELNVNALLLGDSALYLCASSFDRVPYNEQFFGPGTRLTVL.